The 29 T cell receptor beta chains listed next were all sequenced from one sample in a study of neurological immune-mediated disorders. Time point reported: longitudinal time-point 2. MiXCR, run by TCRdb on the 5' RACE reads, gives a single entry per CDR3 protein. Among about 33,000 distinct CDR3 sequences listed, 10% to 15% were seen once. Sequencing was carried out using PBMCs. All receptors derive from a middle-aged woman in good health.

This clonotype showed up many times. The gene calls are TRBV24-1 and TRBJ2-5; D is uncertain. The CDR3 contains 10 residues. Germline CDR1 reads KGHDR; CDR2 reads SFDVKD. With 11 bases removed from V and 5 bases from J, the gap between germline ends came to 8 bases. In nucleotides, the CDR3 is TGTGCCAGGAAGTCGGAGACCCAGTACTTC. Translation gives CARKSETQYF.

This clonotype was seen many times. The chain is built from TRBV4-1 and TRBJ1-5, with 8 bases aligning to TRBD1. CDR1 and CDR2 (germline): MGHRA, YSYEKL. Germline trimming cut 1 base from V and 7 bases from J; bases unmatched to any gene: 6. The length of the CDR3 is 15 residues. The CDR3 here is CASSQVDRADQPQHF. The CDR3 bases are TGCGCCAGCAGCCAAGTGGACAGGGCAGACCAGCCCCAGCATTTT.

This clonotype was recorded many times. The V gene is TRBV2, the J gene TRBJ2-7; tentatively, D is TRBD1 or TRBD2 (5 bases each). Germline V lookup: CDR1 SNHLY, CDR2 FYNNEI. V dropped 11 bases and J dropped 3 bases, with 14 bases sitting between them. This CDR3 has 12 residues. The CDR3 sequence is CASRDGNYEQYF. CDR3 bases: TGTGCCTCGAGGGACGGAAACTACGAGCAGTACTTC.

This clonotype has ten or more counts. The J gene is TRBJ1-1, the V gene TRBV20-1; possible D gene TRBD1, 5 bases. The CDR3 is 15 residues long. In germline, CDR1 is DFQATT, CDR2 SNEGSKA (reference sequence). The V end lost 2 bases, the J end lost 7 bases, and 20 bases lay between the germline ends. The CDR3 protein is CSARPIEAGQGEAFF. The DNA for the CDR3 is TGCAGTGCTAGACCGATTGAAGCAGGGCAAGGTGAAGCTTTCTTT.

This clonotype was counted ten times or more. This chain joins TRBV5-1 and TRBJ2-1; 9 bases line up with TRBD1. The CDR3 runs to 15 residues. V lost 4 bases, J lost 2 bases, and 4 bases stayed unmatched. Germline CDR1 is SGHRS and CDR2 is YFSETQ. As DNA, the CDR3 is TGCGCCAGCAGCCTGGGACAGGGCCCCTACAATGAGCAGTTCTTC. Protein sequence: CASSLGQGPYNEQFF. The full variable domain, in which reference TRBV5-1 and TRBJ2-1 provide the parts outside the CDR3, is KAGVTQTPRYLIKTRGQQVTLSCSPISGHRSVSWYQQTPGQGLQFLFEYFSETQRNKGNFPGRFSGRQFSNSRSEMNVSTLELGDSALYLCASSLGQGPYNEQFFGPGTRLTVL.

This clonotype showed up many times. J is TRBJ2-2 and V is TRBV10-3; the match to TRBD1 covers 9 bases. CDR3 length equals 15 residues. Germline V CDR1 and CDR2: ENHRY, SYGVKD. The V gene end was trimmed by 7 bases and the J gene end by 6 bases; junction bases not matched to a gene: 9. The CDR3 coding sequence is TGTGCCATCAAACCGGGACAGGGCGAGTCCGGGGAGCTGTTTTTT. Translation gives CAIKPGQGESGELFF.

In its sample, this clonotype was seen a few times. V gene TRBV5-5 combines with J gene TRBJ2-7; 9 bases fit TRBD1. Germline V gives CDR1 SGHKS, CDR2 YYEKEE (reference sequence). The CDR3 is 15 amino acids. Germline trimming cut 4 bases from V and 0 bases from J; bases unmatched to any gene: 5. CDR3 DNA sequence: TGTGCCAGCAGCCGCGACAGGGGGGACTCCTACGAGCAGTACTTC. Residues: CASSRDRGDSYEQYF.

CDR3 in DNA: TGCAGTGCCGGGACAGGGGGAGATACGCAGTATTTT. Protein sequence: CSAGTGGDTQYF. V is TRBV20-1 and J is TRBJ2-3; 11 bases are shared with TRBD1. This CDR3 has 12 residues. J lost 5 bases, V lost 6 bases, and 1 base had no gene match. Germline CDR1 is DFQATT and CDR2 is SNEGSKA (reference sequence).

In this sample, this clonotype turned up once. This rearrangement joins TRBV6-1 to TRBJ1-2; D may be TRBD1 (6 bases). The germline V gene has CDR1 MNHNS and CDR2 SASEGT. Trimming took 2 bases from V and 4 from J, leaving 14 bases between them. This CDR3 comprises 15 residues. Written as DNA, the CDR3 is TGTGCCAGCAGTGAAAGCCAGGGGCGGACCTATGGCTACACCTTC. Its protein is CASSESQGRTYGYTF.

This clonotype was seen repeatedly, ten times or more. V is TRBV20-1 and J is TRBJ2-7; the D gene is possibly TRBD2 (5 bases). This CDR3 comprises 15 residues. The V end was cut by 3 bases, the J end by 4 bases, with 19 bases between. CDR1 DFQATT and CDR2 SNEGSKA come from the germline V gene (reference sequence). The CDR3 coding sequence is TGCAGTGCTAGCGGCCGCAGCGGACGAGGATACGAGCAGTACTTC. This gives the protein CSASGRSGRGYEQYF.

This clonotype was counted at least ten times. The rearrangement uses TRBV10-3 and TRBJ2-7; D is possibly TRBD1 or TRBD2 (5 bases each). There are 14 residues in the CDR3. CDR1 is ENHRY and CDR2 is SYGVKD in the germline V gene. Trimming removed 6 bases from V and 0 bases from J, with 12 bases in between. CDR3 in DNA: TGTGCCATCAGGGGATGGGGGAGCTCCTACGAGCAGTACTTC. It is translated as CAIRGWGSSYEQYF.

This clonotype has ten or more counts. The gene calls are TRBV4-1 and TRBJ1-5; D possibly corresponds to TRBD1 (5 bases). V shed 4 bases and J shed 0 bases, with 10 bases lying between them. CDR1 is MGHRA and CDR2 is YSYEKL in the germline V gene. The CDR3 is 15 amino acids. CDR3: CASSPGDSSNQPQHF. CDR3 bases: TGCGCCAGCAGCCCGGGAGACAGTAGCAATCAGCCCCAGCATTTT.

In this sample, this clonotype turned up many times. The J gene is TRBJ2-5, the V gene TRBV3-1; D perhaps matches TRBD2 (6 bases). Trimming shortened V by 4 bases and J by 5 bases, and 8 bases separated the two germline ends. Germline CDR1 reads LGHDT; CDR2 reads YNNKEL (reference sequence). This CDR3 is built from 12 residues. CDR3 residues: CASSRGEETQYF. CDR3 nucleotide sequence: TGTGCCAGCAGCCGGGGGGAGGAGACCCAGTACTTC.

This clonotype was observed many times. The chain joins TRBV5-1 to TRBJ1-5; no clear D. Trimming removed 4 bases at V and 4 bases at J, with 15 bases between. Per the germline V gene, CDR1 is SGHRS and CDR2 is YFSETQ. CDR3 length: 15 residues. The CDR3 region is CASSPSSGYNQPQHF. The CDR3 DNA is TGCGCCAGCAGCCCCTCATCGGGGTATAATCAGCCCCAGCATTTT.

This clonotype was seen many times. The V and J genes are TRBV20-1 and TRBJ1-2; 8 bases match TRBD1. Per germline, CDR1 DFQATT and CDR2 SNEGSKA (reference sequence). The J segment lost 2 bases and the V segment lost 5 bases, leaving 1 base of the junction unmatched. The length of the CDR3 is 12 residues. The CDR3 DNA is TGCAGTGCTGGGGACAGGAACTATGGCTACACCTTC. This codes for CSAGDRNYGYTF.

Concerning this clonotype: A much larger clone differs by one base, so this may be a read error. The genes are TRBV3-1 and TRBJ2-3; tentative D call: TRBD1 (6 bases). CDR1 is LGHDT and CDR2 is YNNKEL in the germline V gene (reference sequence). V was trimmed by 2 bases and J by 6 bases, leaving 24 bases between them. The CDR3 spans 18 residues. CDR3 nucleotide sequence: TGTGCCAGCAGCCAAAAAATCGACAGGACAGATTTCACGGATACGCAGTATTTT. Its translation: CASSQKIDRTDFTDTQYF.

This clonotype was seen a few times. V and J are TRBV20-1 and TRBJ1-1; TRBD1 is a possible D gene (5 bases). In germline, CDR1 is DFQATT, CDR2 SNEGSKA (reference sequence). CDR3 length: 15 amino acids. V lost 8 bases to trimming and J lost 5 bases, with 24 bases between them. The CDR3 region has the DNA TGCAGTACTTATATGGGGCCATCGCGGGGAACTGAAGCTTTCTTT. Protein: CSTYMGPSRGTEAFF.

This clonotype was counted many times. V and J are TRBV15 and TRBJ2-7, with TRBD2 matching over 7 bases. Germline loops: CDR1 LNHNV, CDR2 YYDKDF (reference sequence). The CDR3 runs to 16 residues. The J segment lost 3 bases and the V segment lost 3 bases, leaving 11 bases of the junction unmatched. CDR3 nucleotide sequence: TGTGCCACCAGCAGGGCTCGGGGCGGGGGATACTACGAGCAGTACTTC. The encoded protein is CATSRARGGGYYEQYF.

This clonotype was picked up many times. CDR3 sequence reads: CSARGLLAGGQEETQYF. CDR3 DNA: TGCAGTGCTAGAGGGCTACTAGCGGGGGGCCAGGAAGAGACCCAGTACTTC. The rearrangement joins TRBV20-1 to TRBJ2-5; TRBD2 aligns across 12 bases. After removal of 1 base from V and 3 bases from J, the junction contained 9 bases not matched to a gene. The germline V gene encodes CDR1 DFQATT and CDR2 SNEGSKA (reference sequence). The CDR3 is 17 residues long.

This clonotype was detected ten times or more. The V call is TRBV6-5, the J call TRBJ2-5; the D gene could be TRBD1 or TRBD2 (5 bases each). This CDR3 is 14 amino acids long. Per germline, CDR1 MNHEY and CDR2 SVGAGI. The germline V and J ends were trimmed by 0 bases and 4 bases, with 9 bases remaining between them. The CDR3 DNA sequence: TGTGCCAGCAGTTACTCTTCTGGGGGAGAGACCCAGTACTTC. Translating gives CASSYSSGGETQYF.

This clonotype was seen ten or more times. The chain is built from TRBV5-1 and TRBJ2-7; maybe TRBD1 (6 bases). Trimming removed 0 bases from V and 3 bases from J, with 10 bases in between. Germline CDR1 SGHRS, CDR2 YFSETQ. The CDR3 has 14 residues. The CDR3 spells CASSLGQGLYEQYF. The DNA of the CDR3 is TGCGCCAGCAGCTTGGGGCAGGGGCTCTACGAGCAGTACTTC.

This clonotype was counted at least ten times. The chain couples TRBV20-1 to TRBJ2-1; D may be TRBD1 or TRBD2 (5 bases each). Trimming shortened V by 6 bases and J by 8 bases, and 14 bases separated the two germline ends. Per the germline V gene, CDR1 is DFQATT and CDR2 is SNEGSKA (reference sequence). The length of the CDR3 is 12 residues. The CDR3 region is CSASYQGDEQFF. The CDR3 DNA follows: TGCAGTGCGAGTTATCAGGGAGATGAGCAGTTCTTC.

This clonotype was seen many times. The chain uses TRBV4-3 and TRBJ1-2, with D possibly TRBD1 on 6 matching bases. The CDR3 is 14 residues long. The germline V gene has CDR1 LGHNA and CDR2 YSLEER. V lost 6 bases to trimming and J lost 1 base, with 12 bases between them. The CDR3 here is CASRPADSNYGYTF. The CDR3 bases are TGCGCCAGCAGACCCGCGGACAGTAACTATGGCTACACCTTC.

This clonotype appeared many times. The genes are TRBV6-2 or TRBV6-3 and TRBJ1-1; tentatively, D is TRBD1 (5 bases). Per germline, CDR1 MNHEY and CDR2 SVGEGT. Trimming removed 4 bases from V and 8 bases from J, with 17 bases in between. This CDR3 is built from 14 residues. CDR3 DNA sequence: TGTGCCAGCAGTTCCCTAAGGGGCAGGGCCGAAGCTTTCTTT. Amino acid sequence: CASSSLRGRAEAFF.

This clonotype has ten or more counts. This rearrangement joins TRBV7-2 to TRBJ2-7; 16 positions agree with TRBD2. The junction had 4 bases not matched to a gene; V was cut back by 4 bases and J by 7 bases. This CDR3 region has 15 residues. Germline V gives CDR1 SGHTA, CDR2 FQGNSA. CDR3 protein: CASSSAGLAGGEQYF. CDR3 bases: TGTGCCAGCAGCTCGGCGGGACTAGCGGGAGGGGAGCAGTACTTC.

Sample share makes this clonotype medium-sized (0.01 to 0.1%). The V gene is TRBV12-3 or TRBV12-4, the J gene TRBJ2-1; 9 bases are a match to TRBD2. V lost 7 bases to trimming and J lost 6 bases; unmatched junction nucleotides: 4. This CDR3 spans 13 amino acids. The CDR3 DNA reads as TGTGCCAGCACGCTAGCGGGACCCAATGAGCAGTTCTTC. Its protein product is CASTLAGPNEQFF.

This clonotype showed up many times. This chain joins TRBV15 and TRBJ2-2; 8 bases are shared with TRBD2. From germline, CDR1 is LNHNV and CDR2 YYDKDF (reference sequence). The V gene end was trimmed by 0 bases and the J gene end by 2 bases; junction bases not matched to a gene: 2. This CDR3 is 16 amino acids long. The CDR3 DNA is TGTGCCACCAGCAGAGATACTAGCGGCAACACCGGGGAGCTGTTTTTT. Its protein is CATSRDTSGNTGELFF.

This clonotype was recorded at least ten times. The chain carries TRBV3-2 and TRBJ2-3; TRBD1, the table's D call, was not compared with the DNA. TRBV3-2 counts as a pseudogene. The CDR3 runs to 16 residues. Here the CDR3 DNA reads TGTGCCAGAAGATTGACAGGGACTGCTGCCACAGATACGCAGTATTTT. Protein sequence: CARRLTGTAATDTQYF.

There are many counts of this clonotype. The rearrangement joins TRBV14 to TRBJ1-1; a possible D gene is TRBD1 (5 bases). Germline CDR1 reads SGHDN; CDR2 reads FVKESK. Between the trimmed V and J ends, which lost 3 bases and 5 bases, there was a span of 10 bases. The CDR3 sequence is 13 residues long. This CDR3 is CASSQGQGTEAFF. In nucleotides, the CDR3 is TGTGCCAGCAGCCAGGGTCAGGGTACTGAAGCTTTCTTT.